One sample yielded the 32 T cell receptor beta chains listed below, sequenced in a study of OX40 agonist ivuxolimab in advanced cancers. TCRdb keeps only in-frame clones here, not all; method: immunoSEQ multiplex PCR. The sample records approximately 99,000 clones, about 91% being singletons. This specimen was CD4+ or CD8+ T cells sorted from blood, taken in a trial of the OX40 agonist ivuxolimab. These TCRs come from an adult with an advanced solid tumor such as melanoma, head and neck, liver or kidney cancer.

The chain joins TRBV10-3 to TRBJ1-2, with 9 nucleotides matching TRBD1. The trim removed 6 bases at V and 0 bases at J, leaving 14 bases unmatched. Per germline, CDR1 ENHRY and CDR2 SYGVKD. The CDR3 runs 18 residues. CDR3 protein: CAISRGAGTGLSNYGYTF. The CDR3 bases are TGTGCCATCAGCAGGGGAGCCGGGACAGGGCTCTCTAACTATGGCTACACCTTC.

The rearrangement uses TRBV11-3 and TRBJ2-1; tentative D call: TRBD1 (5 bases). Germline CDR1 is SGHNT and CDR2 is YENEEA. This CDR3 comprises 13 residues. V lost 8 bases to trimming and J lost 10 bases, with 18 bases between them. The CDR3 region has the DNA TGTGCCAGCTCAGGTGGGCGAAAGGGGGAGCAGTTCTTC. It is translated as CASSGGRKGEQFF.

The V call is TRBV19, the J call TRBJ1-5; D unresolved. Trimming stripped 6 bases from V and 2 bases from J, with 11 bases between. CDR3 length equals 14 residues. Germline V gives CDR1 LNHDA, CDR2 SQIVND (reference sequence). CDR3 bases: TGTGCCAGTAGAGTCCCCGGTCGCAATCAGCCCCAGCATTTT. Residues: CASRVPGRNQPQHF.

The table lists this clone with a few counts. The chain is built from TRBV7-8 and TRBJ1-2; D is possibly TRBD1 (6 bases). V lost 7 bases and J lost 8, with 23 bases in between. The germline V gene encodes CDR1 SGHVS and CDR2 FQNEAQ. CDR3 length: 15 residues. The CDR3 region is CASTNIPRQVEGYTF. CDR3 sequence (DNA): TGTGCCAGCACAAACATTCCGAGACAGGTAGAGGGCTACACCTTC.

The rearrangement joins TRBV5-4 to TRBJ2-7; 10 positions agree with TRBD1. Germline V lookup: CDR1 SGHNT, CDR2 YYREEE (reference sequence). The CDR3 loop spans 14 amino acids. Unmatched junction bases numbered 6, after V lost 4 bases and J lost 5 bases. The CDR3 sequence: CASSTPTGGNEQYF. DNA of the CDR3: TGTGCCAGCAGCACCCCGACAGGGGGCAACGAGCAGTACTTC.

The chain couples TRBV18 to TRBJ1-5; TRBD1 might be the D (6 bases). Looked up from germline, CDR1 is KGHSH and CDR2 is LQKENI. With 3 bases removed from V and 2 bases from J, the gap between germline ends came to 8 bases. This CDR3 is 14 amino acids long. This chain's CDR3 is CASSPDSGNQPQHF. Here the CDR3 DNA reads TGTGCCAGCTCACCGGACAGTGGCAATCAGCCCCAGCATTTT.

The J gene is TRBJ2-7, the V gene TRBV6-5, with TRBD1 identical over 7 bases. Germline CDR1 is MNHEY and CDR2 is SVGAGI. The CDR3 is 13 residues long. J gave up 1 base and V 8 bases, and 5 bases lay outside the gene matches. As DNA, the CDR3 is TGTGCCAGCGGGGACAGACCTTCCTACGAGCAGTACTTC. Residues: CASGDRPSYEQYF.

The rearrangement uses TRBV18 and TRBJ2-3, with 7 bases fitting TRBD1. Germline V gene sequence: CDR1 KGHSH, CDR2 LQKENI. Losses at the gene ends were 4 bases for V and 3 bases for J; bases not matched to a gene: 10. This CDR3 has 16 residues. The CDR3 DNA reads as TGTGCCAGCTCACAAAGGGGGCGCGGAGGAACAGATACGCAGTATTTT. This translates into CASSQRGRGGTDTQYF.

V is TRBV11-2 and J is TRBJ2-3, with D maybe TRBD1 (5 bases). V lost 7 bases and J lost 1, with 9 bases in between. The CDR3 spans 13 residues. Germline V gene sequence: CDR1 SGHAT, CDR2 FQNNGV. CDR3 region: CASTLGGTDTQYF. The CDR3 DNA is TGTGCCAGCACTCTAGGGGGCACAGATACGCAGTATTTT. Full variable domain (outside the CDR3, taken from reference TRBV11-2 and TRBJ2-3): EAGVAQSPRYKIIEKRQSVAFWCNPISGHATLYWYQQILGQGPKLLIQFQNNGVVDDSQLPKDRFSAERLKGVDSTLKIQPAKLEDSAVYLCASTLGGTDTQYFGPGTRLTVL.

V usage is TRBV29-1 and J usage is TRBJ2-3, with TRBD2 matching 13 bases. The CDR3 runs 13 residues. Per the germline V gene, CDR1 is SQVTM and CDR2 is ANQGSEA. The V and J ends lost 7 bases and 6 bases, in that order; junction bases with no gene match: 4. CDR3 sequence reads: CSAQTSGGDTQYF. The CDR3 coding sequence is TGCAGCGCACAGACTAGCGGGGGGGATACGCAGTATTTT.

The chain couples TRBV11-2 to TRBJ2-2, with 8 bases lining up with TRBD2. V was clipped by 2 bases and J by 15 bases; unmatched bases: 14. The CDR3 spans 15 residues. CDR1 and CDR2 (germline): SGHAT, FQNNGV. The chain's CDR3 is CASSLPPHYGGGLFF. Written as DNA, the CDR3 is TGTGCCAGCAGCTTACCCCCCCACTACGGGGGGGGGTTGTTTTTT. The whole variable domain, filled in from reference TRBV11-2 and TRBJ2-2, reads EAGVAQSPRYKIIEKRQSVAFWCNPISGHATLYWYQQILGQGPKLLIQFQNNGVVDDSQLPKDRFSAERLKGVDSTLKIQPAKLEDSAVYLCASSLPPHYGGGLFFGEGSRLTVL.

The count of this clone is one. The chain uses TRBV18 and TRBJ1-2; D perhaps matches TRBD1 (6 bases). The CDR3 length is 15 residues. The V end was cut by 3 bases, the J end by 0 bases, with 11 bases between. Germline assignment: CDR1 KGHSH and CDR2 LQKENI. The CDR3 nucleotides read TGTGCCAGCTCACCGGGGGCCATCTCTAACTATGGCTACACCTTC. This codes for CASSPGAISNYGYTF.

The DNA of the CDR3 is TGTGCCAGCTCACCACCCGGGACTAGAGAGACCCAGTACTTC. Its protein is CASSPPGTRETQYF. V is TRBV18 and J is TRBJ2-5; 8 positions match TRBD2. Germline loops: CDR1 KGHSH, CDR2 LQKENI. V trimming: 0 bases; J trimming: 4 bases; junction bases outside the gene matches: 1. The CDR3 length is 14 residues.

V usage is TRBV4-1 and J usage is TRBJ1-2, with 7 bases lining up with TRBD1. The V segment lost 1 base and the J segment 2 bases; nucleotides outside the gene matches: 7. Germline lookup yields CDR1 MGHRA and CDR2 YSYEKL. The CDR3 is 16 amino acids. The CDR3 protein is CASSQGGTASNYGYTF. CDR3 sequence (DNA): TGCGCCAGCAGCCAAGGGGGGACAGCCTCAAACTATGGCTACACCTTC.

The rearrangement uses TRBV5-1 and TRBJ2-2; 11 nucleotides line up with TRBD2. J was trimmed by 3 bases and V by 7 bases; bases with no gene match: 8. CDR3 length equals 16 residues. Germline-derived CDR1 and CDR2 are SGHRS and YFSETQ. The CDR3 bases are TGCGCCAGCTTTAGCGGGAGGGCCCCCGACACCGGGGAGCTGTTTTTT. This encodes CASFSGRAPDTGELFF.

The CDR3 nucleotides read TGTGCCAGCAGTGATTTATTTGGGACAGGGGCTTCACCCCTCCACTTT. Amino acids: CASSDLFGTGASPLHF. The chain employs TRBV6-1 and TRBJ1-6; 10 nucleotides match TRBD1. The CDR3 has 16 residues. Germline values: CDR1 MNHNS, CDR2 SASEGT. J lost 9 bases, V lost 3 bases, and 8 bases had no gene match.

The V and J genes are TRBV5-6 and TRBJ1-4; a weak D match, TRBD1 (6 bases). The germline V and J ends were trimmed by 4 bases and 5 bases, with 15 bases remaining between them. The CDR3 extends over 15 amino acids. Germline CDR1 reads SGHDT; CDR2 reads YYEEEE. CDR3 bases: TGTGCCAGCAGCCTGAAGACAGGCAACAATGAAAAACTGTTTTTT. It specifies CASSLKTGNNEKLFF.

V gene TRBV9 combines with J gene TRBJ2-1; D unclear. Germline V lookup: CDR1 SGDLS, CDR2 YYNGEE. Between the trimmed V and J ends, which lost 0 bases and 2 bases, there was a span of 12 bases. The CDR3 consists of 16 residues. CDR3 amino acids: CASSVEDGTPYNEQFF. The CDR3 bases are TGTGCCAGCAGCGTAGAAGACGGAACTCCCTACAATGAGCAGTTCTTC. The variable domain in full, completed from reference TRBV9 and TRBJ2-1, reads DSGVTQTPKHLITATGQRVTLRCSPRSGDLSVYWYQQSLDQGLQFLIQYYNGEERAKGNILERFSAQQFPDLHSELNLSSLELGDSALYFCASSVEDGTPYNEQFFGPGTRLTVL.

V usage is TRBV4-1 and J usage is TRBJ2-1, with 14 bases lining up with TRBD2. CDR1 and CDR2 (germline): MGHRA, YSYEKL. This CDR3 has 16 amino acids. V lost 4 bases to trimming and J lost 15 bases; unmatched junction nucleotides: 14. In DNA, the CDR3 is TGCGCCAGCAGCCTAACCCCGGGGGGACTAGCGGGAGACGTGTTCTTC. Encoded protein: CASSLTPGGLAGDVFF.

The rearrangement links TRBV11-1 to TRBJ2-2; TRBD1 might be the D (6 bases). Germline V gene data show CDR1 as SGHAT and CDR2 as FQDESV (reference sequence). CDR3 length: 16 residues. V was shortened by 0 bases and J by 1 base, with 9 bases between the two germline ends. The CDR3, as DNA: TGTGCCAGCAGCTTAGCCCCAGGGGTGAACACCGGGGAGCTGTTTTTT. Its protein product is CASSLAPGVNTGELFF.

The genes are TRBV4-1 and TRBJ2-1; 10 nucleotides match TRBD1. Losses at the gene ends were 6 bases for V and 7 bases for J; bases not matched to a gene: 9. The CDR3 runs to 15 residues. CDR1 and CDR2 from the germline V gene are MGHRA and YSYEKL. In DNA, the CDR3 is TGCGCCAGCAGAGAGGGACAGGGGTCCTTTAATGAGCAGTTCTTC. Translated, it gives CASREGQGSFNEQFF.

In its sample, this clone was seen once. The rearrangement joins TRBV4-2 to TRBJ2-1; a weak D match, TRBD2 (6 bases). The length of the CDR3 is 17 residues. Germline lookup yields CDR1 LGHNA and CDR2 YNFKEQ. Deletions cut 4 bases from V and 0 bases from J, with 16 bases between. The CDR3 bases are TGTGCCAGCAGCCTAACTAGCCGGGCTTCCTCCTACAATGAGCAGTTCTTC. This encodes CASSLTSRASSYNEQFF.

The chain joins TRBV30 to TRBJ1-4, with D possibly being TRBD1 (5 bases). CDR1 and CDR2 from the germline V gene are GTSNPN and SVGIG (reference sequence). V was shortened by 1 base and J by 7 bases, with 10 bases between the two germline ends. This CDR3 comprises 13 residues. CDR3 residues: CAWSEVDTEKLFF. Written as DNA, the CDR3 is TGTGCCTGGAGTGAAGTGGACACTGAAAAACTGTTTTTT.

This sequence joins TRBV27 and TRBJ2-1, with no clear D. The germline gives CDR1 MNHEY, CDR2 SMNVEV (reference sequence). V dropped 3 bases and J dropped 2 bases, with 14 bases sitting between them. This CDR3 contains 16 residues. CDR3 bases: TGTGCCAGCAGTTTCTATAGTGGTGGGGCCTACAATGAGCAGTTCTTC. Protein sequence: CASSFYSGGAYNEQFF.

The chain links TRBV30 to TRBJ1-4, with 8 positions matching TRBD1. Germline loops: CDR1 GTSNPN, CDR2 SVGIG (reference sequence). Losses at the gene ends were 0 bases for V and 8 bases for J; bases not matched to a gene: 14. The CDR3 has 17 residues. CDR3 loop: CAWSVQGGLLQREKLFF. CDR3 bases: TGTGCCTGGAGTGTACAGGGGGGACTCCTACAGCGGGAAAAACTGTTTTTT.

The chain uses TRBV11-3 and TRBJ2-1; unclear D gene. Germline values: CDR1 SGHNT, CDR2 YENEEA. Trimming stripped 1 base from V and 3 bases from J, with 13 bases between. The CDR3 spans 16 residues. The CDR3 DNA is TGTGCCAGCAGCTTAGTGTCCGGGTTAGGCTACAATGAGCAGTTCTTC. The encoded protein is CASSLVSGLGYNEQFF.

The V gene is TRBV5-4, the J gene TRBJ2-1, with 12 bases aligning to TRBD2. This CDR3 contains 15 residues. The germline V gene has CDR1 SGHNT and CDR2 YYREEE (reference sequence). The J segment lost 1 base and the V segment lost 8 bases, leaving 4 bases of the junction unmatched. The CDR3 region is CASTSGGSSYNEQFF. CDR3 DNA: TGTGCCAGTACTAGCGGGGGGTCATCCTACAATGAGCAGTTCTTC.

CDR3 nucleotide sequence: TGCAGCGTTGAAGGATCCCAGACAGGGAGGTATGGCTACACCTTC. Encoded protein: CSVEGSQTGRYGYTF. The chain links TRBV29-1 to TRBJ1-2; 7 bases line up with TRBD1. The trim removed 1 base at V and 5 bases at J, leaving 10 bases unmatched. Germline lookup yields CDR1 SQVTM and CDR2 ANQGSEA. The CDR3 sequence is 15 residues long.

The chain couples TRBV9 to TRBJ2-3, with D hard to call. The CDR3 contains 15 residues. Trimming took 4 bases from V and 0 from J, leaving 12 bases between them. CDR1 and CDR2 from the germline V gene are SGDLS and YYNGEE. DNA for the CDR3: TGTGCCAGCAGCCCCCGACTTTTGAGCACAGATACGCAGTATTTT. Its protein product is CASSPRLLSTDTQYF.

The gene calls are TRBV4-1 and TRBJ2-7; D call uncertain. Trimming removed 2 bases from V and 0 bases from J, with 8 bases in between. The length of the CDR3 is 14 residues. Germline CDR1 reads MGHRA; CDR2 reads YSYEKL. The CDR3 DNA sequence: TGCGCCAGCAGCCAAACAGCAAACTCCTACGAGCAGTACTTC. Translated, it gives CASSQTANSYEQYF.

The chain combines TRBV18 with TRBJ2-3; 9 bases match TRBD1. Germline-derived CDR1 and CDR2 are KGHSH and LQKENI. After removal of 3 bases from V and 2 bases from J, the junction contained 3 bases not matched to a gene. This CDR3 has 15 residues. The DNA for the CDR3 is TGTGCCAGCTCACCGGGACAGGGCATCACAGATACGCAGTATTTT. This translates into CASSPGQGITDTQYF.

Remarks on this clone: The same CDR3 can be traced to other DNA sequences in this sample. CDR3 residues: CASSRQGDYGYTF. The CDR3 DNA reads as TGTGCCAGCAGTCGGCAGGGCGACTATGGCTACACCTTC. The V call is TRBV6-1, the J call TRBJ1-2; D may be TRBD1 (5 bases). The V gene lost 5 bases and the J gene lost 3 bases, with 10 bases spanning the gap. The CDR3 consists of 13 residues. Germline CDR1 and CDR2: MNHNS and SASEGT.